This TCR beta chain is drawn from a study of CD8 T cells in Susac syndrome. Study-wide results and limits: Individuals included in the TCR sequencing and HLA analysis were acknowledged by the study to be relatively few in number.

The sequenced target, TCR beta, came from blood CD8+ and CD4+ T cells. Healthy donors formed controls matched for age and sex. Random hexamers served to reverse transcribe about 0.45 to 1 ug RNA. The CDR3 of TCR beta was amplified by immunoSEQ multiplex PCR across 54 Vbeta and 13 Jbeta. TCRdb ran MiXCR on the immunoSEQ multiplex PCR reads and lists one entry per CDR3 protein. The sample carries approximately 150,000 distinct CDR3 sequences, roughly 94% recorded once. Comment on this clonotype: Its cognate antigen is unknown.

Input material: CD4+ T cells from PBMCs. The receptor was derived from a human donor in good health.

In DNA form, the CDR3 reads TGTGCCACCAGCAGCAGTAGCGGGAGCGGGGAGACCCAGTACTTC. Translation: CATSSSSGSGETQYF. The chain joins TRBV15 to TRBJ2-5; 9 positions match TRBD2. This CDR3 contains 15 residues. Per the germline V gene, CDR1 is LNHNV and CDR2 is YYDKDF (reference sequence). V dropped 3 bases and J dropped 5; count of bases not matched to a gene: 7. Based on the CDR3 plus reference TRBV15 and TRBJ2-5, the full variable domain is DAMVIQNPRYQVTQFGKPVTLSCSQTLNHNVMYWYQQKSSQAPKLLFHYYDKDFNNEADTPDNFQSRRPNTSFCFLDIRSPGLGDTAMYLCATSSSSGSGETQYFGPGTRLLVL.